The sequence of this T cell receptor (beta chain) was determined in a study of T cell repertoires in aging, cancer and after chemotherapy. Study summary: Six age groups, ranging from 30 or younger to 70 or older, included the donors. Overall study findings and caveats: In each cancer cohort, median generation probability increased across chemotherapy, suggesting thymic output rebounded.

This clonotype is labeled medium-sized. The antigen is unknown. Peripheral blood genomic DNA, not sorted cells or RNA, was the template. The germline CDR1 and CDR2 sequences are MNHEY and SVGAGI. The CDR3 spans 14 residues. Unmatched junction bases numbered 5, after V lost 4 bases and J lost 5 bases. Rearranged V-D-J TRB sequences were amplified with a mixed TRB-A/B primer pool. In TCRdb, the multiplex PCR reads were re-called with MiXCR into one record per CDR3 protein. The sample shows 4,000 to 5,000 distinct CDR3 sequences, 31% of them seen only once. The origin of this receptor is a human donor with a blood cancer. The donor label of this sample is uncertain. The rearrangement links TRBV6-5 to TRBJ2-1; 7 positions agree with TRBD1. Sequenced: blood. The CDR3 region is CASSFRDRHNEQFF. CDR3 in DNA: TGTGCCAGCAGTTTCCGGGACAGACACAATGAGCAGTTCTTC.